The 18 T cell receptor beta chains presented below share a single source sample, sequenced in a study of blood T cell repertoires in COVID-19. Clones were read by immunoSEQ multiplex PCR, and TCRdb kept only the in-frame ones, dropping some. Among more than 300,000 clones listed, roughly 86% were seen once. Sequenced: peripheral blood. Every receptor here comes from a woman in her 70s with COVID-19, enrolled during active disease.

The chain has TRBV19 and TRBJ2-1, with TRBD1 matching over 8 bases. Per the germline V gene, CDR1 is LNHDA and CDR2 is SQIVND (reference sequence). V lost 0 bases, J lost 1 base, and 2 bases stayed unmatched. There are 16 residues in the CDR3. The CDR3 DNA reads as TGTGCCAGTAGTATAGAGCGGACAGGGTCCTACAATGAGCAGTTCTTC. Residues: CASSIERTGSYNEQFF.

This chain links TRBV3-1 (or the pseudogene TRBV3-2) with TRBJ1-6; TRBD1 matches 8 bases. V gave up 6 bases and J gave up 10 bases; unmatched junction bases: 17. There are 17 residues in the CDR3. CDR1 is LGHDT and CDR2 is YNNKEL in the germline V gene (reference sequence). The CDR3 nucleotides are TGTGCCAGCAGTTACGGACAGGGAAGAACCGTCGGGTCACCCCTCCACTTT. Translation: CASSYGQGRTVGSPLHF.

This clone has just one count. The chain is built from TRBV6-5 and TRBJ2-1, with TRBD2 matching over 7 bases. This CDR3 contains 13 residues. Germline values: CDR1 MNHEY, CDR2 SVGAGI. V dropped 6 bases and J dropped 5; count of bases not matched to a gene: 4. The CDR3 DNA reads TGTGCCAGCAGCCCAGGGACTAACAATGAGCAGTTCTTC. Its protein product is CASSPGTNNEQFF.

The chain employs TRBV29-1 and TRBJ2-7, with 10 bases matching TRBD1. The V gene's germline CDR1 is SQVTM and CDR2 ANQGSEA. This CDR3 has 14 amino acids. V gave up 3 bases and J gave up 7 bases; unmatched junction bases: 9. The CDR3, as DNA: TGCAGCGTTGAGTTAGGGACAGGGGTCGATGAGCAGTACTTC. As protein: CSVELGTGVDEQYF.

The chain links TRBV7-9 to TRBJ1-5; 9 bases agree with TRBD1. The CDR3 totals 15 residues. CDR1 is SEHNR, CDR2 FQNEAQ, per germline (reference sequence). Trimming cost V 5 bases and J 1 base; bases outside gene matches: 3. The DNA of the CDR3 is TGTGCCAGCAGCGCGGACAGGGGAAGCAATCAGCCCCAGCATTTT. Protein product: CASSADRGSNQPQHF.

CDR3 protein: CASSTGTEAFF. CDR3 nucleotides: TGTGCCAGCAGTACTGGGACAGAAGCTTTCTTT. The chain is built from TRBV6-2 or TRBV6-3 and TRBJ1-1; the D gene is possibly TRBD1 (6 bases). The CDR3 contains 11 residues. The V gene's germline CDR1 is MNHEY and CDR2 SVGEGT. The V end was cut by 5 bases, the J end by 8 bases, with 9 bases between.

The rearrangement links TRBV9 to TRBJ2-5, with a possible D match to TRBD1 (5 bases). Trimming left V 3 bases short and J 2 bases short, with 8 bases between. The CDR3 covers 13 residues. Germline CDR1 and CDR2: SGDLS and YYNGEE. CDR3 sequence: CASSERGQETQYF. CDR3 DNA sequence: TGTGCCAGCAGCGAAAGGGGTCAAGAGACCCAGTACTTC.

V and J are TRBV18 and TRBJ1-1, with D possibly TRBD1 on 5 matching bases. The CDR3 consists of 16 residues. V gave up 2 bases and J gave up 1 base, with 14 bases separating them. Germline CDR1 reads KGHSH; CDR2 reads LQKENI. The CDR3 nucleotides are TGTGCCAGCTCACCAAATAACAGGCTTGGGAACACTGAAGCTTTCTTT. The encoded protein is CASSPNNRLGNTEAFF.

Regarding this clone: The same CDR3 also results from other DNA sequences found in this sample. The chain is built from TRBV4-2 and TRBJ1-2, with a possible D match to TRBD1 (5 bases). The ends were cut back, 0 bases at V and 4 bases at J, with 6 bases in the middle. This CDR3 is built from 13 residues. The V gene's germline CDR1 is LGHNA and CDR2 YNFKEQ. This chain's CDR3 is CASSQDRGYGYTF. Here the CDR3 DNA reads TGTGCCAGCAGCCAAGATAGGGGCTATGGCTACACCTTC.

V usage is TRBV10-2 and J usage is TRBJ1-3; tentative D call: TRBD1 (5 bases). Per germline, CDR1 WSHSY and CDR2 SAAADI. The CDR3 consists of 16 residues. Trimming left V 3 bases short and J 0 bases short, with 12 bases between. The CDR3 bases are TGCGCCAGCAGTGAACTCGTACAGGACTCTGGAAACACCATATATTTT. It yields the protein CASSELVQDSGNTIYF.

The chain combines TRBV4-1 with TRBJ1-2; 8 bases agree with TRBD1. V was pared by 4 bases and J by 6 bases, with 10 bases of the junction left unmatched. Germline CDR1 and CDR2: MGHRA and YSYEKL. CDR3 size: 15 residues. The CDR3 DNA sequence: TGCGCCAGCAGCCGCCAGACAGGGGCTGCTGATGGCTACACCTTC. Translated: CASSRQTGAADGYTF.

The chain uses TRBV7-8 and TRBJ2-3; TRBD2 agrees at 9 bases. The CDR3 consists of 16 residues. The V gene end was trimmed by 5 bases and the J gene end by 0 bases; junction bases not matched to a gene: 6. Germline lookup yields CDR1 SGHVS and CDR2 FQNEAQ. In DNA, the CDR3 is TGTGCCAGCAGCCCGCGGGGGGGAATTAGCACAGATACGCAGTATTTT. It codes for CASSPRGGISTDTQYF.

This clone occurred once. This chain links TRBV7-2 with TRBJ1-2; 7 nucleotides agree with TRBD1. Germline assignment: CDR1 SGHTA and CDR2 FQGNSA. V lost 5 bases, J lost 3 bases, and 6 bases stayed unmatched. CDR3 size: 14 residues. The CDR3 here is CASSPRQGYYGYTF. In DNA form, the CDR3 reads TGTGCCAGCAGCCCCCGACAGGGTTACTATGGCTACACCTTC.

The rearrangement links TRBV5-6 to TRBJ1-1, with D perhaps TRBD1 (6 bases). V was clipped by 2 bases and J by 6 bases, with 14 bases between them. This CDR3 has 14 amino acids. Germline V CDR1 and CDR2: SGHDT, YYEEEE. This CDR3 reads CASSFRQVRPEAFF. In nucleotides, the CDR3 is TGTGCCAGCAGCTTTCGACAGGTTCGGCCTGAAGCTTTCTTT.

This rearrangement joins TRBV5-1 to TRBJ1-4, with a weak D call TRBD1 (6 bases). The V gene lost 4 bases and the J gene lost 5 bases, with 9 bases spanning the gap. This CDR3 has 13 residues. Germline CDR1 reads SGHRS; CDR2 reads YFSETQ. CDR3 sequence reads: CASSHRANEKLFF. Written as DNA, the CDR3 is TGCGCCAGCAGCCACAGGGCAAATGAAAAACTGTTTTTT.

The V and J genes are TRBV19 and TRBJ1-5; weak D call: TRBD1 (5 bases). Trimming took 7 bases from V and 1 from J, leaving 11 bases between them. The germline V gene encodes CDR1 LNHDA and CDR2 SQIVND (reference sequence). The CDR3 covers 14 residues. Written as DNA, the CDR3 is TGTGCCAGTACCCTCGGGGGGAGCAATCAGCCCCAGCATTTT. Translation gives CASTLGGSNQPQHF. The full variable domain, rest sourced from reference TRBV19 and TRBJ1-5, is DGGITQSPKYLFRKEGQNVTLSCEQNLNHDAMYWYRQDPGQGLRLIYYSQIVNDFQKGDIAEGYSVSREKKESFPLTVTSAQKNPTAFYLCASTLGGSNQPQHFGDGTRLSIL.

The chain combines TRBV28 with TRBJ1-3, with D unclear. There are 14 residues in the CDR3. Germline CDR1 is MDHEN and CDR2 is SYDVKM. Trimming took 6 bases from V and 4 from J, leaving 13 bases between them. The CDR3 loop is CASSPGSAGNTIYF. CDR3 coding DNA: TGTGCCAGCAGCCCCGGGTCTGCCGGAAACACCATATATTTT.

V gene TRBV13 combines with J gene TRBJ1-4, with D unclear. The V end was cut by 6 bases, the J end by 4 bases, with 15 bases between. Germline CDR1 PRHDT, CDR2 FYEKMQ (reference sequence). The CDR3 is 15 residues long. The CDR3 DNA reads TGTGCCAGCAGTCCATCGGAATGGAGTAATGAAAAACTGTTTTTT. It is translated as CASSPSEWSNEKLFF.